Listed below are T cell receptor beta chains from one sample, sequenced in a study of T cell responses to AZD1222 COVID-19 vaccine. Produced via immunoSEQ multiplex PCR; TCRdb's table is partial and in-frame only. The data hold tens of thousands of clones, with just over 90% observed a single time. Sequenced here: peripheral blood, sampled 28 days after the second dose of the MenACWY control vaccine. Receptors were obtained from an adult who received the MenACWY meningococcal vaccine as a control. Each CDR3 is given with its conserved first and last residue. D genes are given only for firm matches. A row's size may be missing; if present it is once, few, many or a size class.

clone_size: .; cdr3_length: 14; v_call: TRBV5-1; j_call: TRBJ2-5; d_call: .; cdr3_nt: TGCGCCAGCAGCTTCAGCATGGCGGAAGAGACCCAGTACTTC; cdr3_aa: CASSFSMAEETQYF
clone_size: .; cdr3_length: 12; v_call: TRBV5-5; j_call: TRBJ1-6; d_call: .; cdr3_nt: TGTGCCAGCAGCTCCGGAGTTTCACCCCTCCACTTT; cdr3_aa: CASSSGVSPLHF
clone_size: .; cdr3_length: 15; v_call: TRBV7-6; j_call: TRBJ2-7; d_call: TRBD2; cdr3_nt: TGTGCCAGCAGCTTAGCCAGCGGGAGCTCCTACGAGCAGTACTTC; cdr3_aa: CASSLASGSSYEQYF
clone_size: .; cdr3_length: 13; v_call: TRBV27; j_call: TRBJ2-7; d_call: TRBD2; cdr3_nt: TGTGCCAGTGGGACTAGCGCCTCCTACGAGCAGTACTTC; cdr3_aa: CASGTSASYEQYF
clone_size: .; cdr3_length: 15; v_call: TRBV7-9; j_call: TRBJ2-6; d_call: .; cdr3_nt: TGTGCCAGCTCCAAGAGGGGCTCTGGGGCCAACGTCCTGACTTTC; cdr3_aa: CASSKRGSGANVLTF
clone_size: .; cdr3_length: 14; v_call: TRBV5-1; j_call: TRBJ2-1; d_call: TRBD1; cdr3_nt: TGCGCCAGCAGCGCATCGACAGGGTCTATAGAGCAGTTCTTC; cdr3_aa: CASSASTGSIEQFF
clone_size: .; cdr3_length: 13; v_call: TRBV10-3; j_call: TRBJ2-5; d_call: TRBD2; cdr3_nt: TGTGCCACCGTAGGGCGGGAGTTGGAGACCCAGTACTTC; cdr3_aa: CATVGRELETQYF
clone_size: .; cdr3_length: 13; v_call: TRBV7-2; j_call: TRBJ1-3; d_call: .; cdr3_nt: TGTGCCAGCAGCACCGGTCCCCGGGCCACCATATATTTT; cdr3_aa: CASSTGPRATIYF
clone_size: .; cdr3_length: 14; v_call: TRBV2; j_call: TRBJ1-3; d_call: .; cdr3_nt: TGTGCCAGCAGTGACAGGGCCTCTGGAAACACCATATATTTT; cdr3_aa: CASSDRASGNTIYF
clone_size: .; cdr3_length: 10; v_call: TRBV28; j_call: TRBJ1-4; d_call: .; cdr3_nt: TGTGCCGCATCGGCCGAAAAACTGTTTTTT; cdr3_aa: CAASAEKLFF
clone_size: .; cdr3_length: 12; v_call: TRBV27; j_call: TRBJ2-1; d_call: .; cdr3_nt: TGTGCCAGCAGTTTATTGGGAGATGAGCAGTTCTTC; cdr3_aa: CASSLLGDEQFF
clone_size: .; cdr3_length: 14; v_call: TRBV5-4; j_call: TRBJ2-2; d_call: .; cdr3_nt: TGTGCCAGCAGCTTGGGGGACAACACCGGGGAGCTGTTTTTT; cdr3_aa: CASSLGDNTGELFF
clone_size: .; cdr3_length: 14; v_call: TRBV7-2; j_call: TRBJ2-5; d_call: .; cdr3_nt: TGTGCCAGCAGCTTAGCGGGAGGCCAAGAGACCCAGTACTTC; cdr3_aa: CASSLAGGQETQYF
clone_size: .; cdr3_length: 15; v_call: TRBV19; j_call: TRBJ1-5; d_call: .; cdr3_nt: TGTGCCAGTAGTATAATGACAGCCAAAAATCAGCCCCAGCATTTT; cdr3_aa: CASSIMTAKNQPQHF
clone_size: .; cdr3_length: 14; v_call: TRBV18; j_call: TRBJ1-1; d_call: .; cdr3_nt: TGTGCCAGCTCACCACCCGGCGGGAGGACTGAAGCTTTCTTT; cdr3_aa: CASSPPGGRTEAFF
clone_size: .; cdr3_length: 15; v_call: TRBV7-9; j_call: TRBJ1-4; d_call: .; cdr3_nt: TGTGCCAGCAGCTTATTTGGTAGACCCGGTGAAAAACTGTTTTTT; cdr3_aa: CASSLFGRPGEKLFF
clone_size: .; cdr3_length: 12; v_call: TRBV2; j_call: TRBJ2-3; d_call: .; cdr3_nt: TGTGCCAGCAGATCGGGGGCAGATACGCAGTATTTT; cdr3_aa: CASRSGADTQYF
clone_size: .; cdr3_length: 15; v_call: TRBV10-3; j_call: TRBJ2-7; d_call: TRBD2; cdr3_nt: TGTGCCATCAGGGCCGGGACTAGCGTCGAATACGAGCAGTACTTC; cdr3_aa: CAIRAGTSVEYEQYF
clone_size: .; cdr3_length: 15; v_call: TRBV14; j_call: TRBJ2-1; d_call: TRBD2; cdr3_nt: TGTGCCAGCAGCCAAGACCCTAGCGGGTGGGGGGAGCAGTTCTTC; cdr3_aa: CASSQDPSGWGEQFF
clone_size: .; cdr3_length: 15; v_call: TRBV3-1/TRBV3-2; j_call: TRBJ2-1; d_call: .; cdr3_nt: TGTGCCAGCAGCCAGCCAAGAGCGCGGTACAATGAGCAGTTCTTC; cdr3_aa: CASSQPRARYNEQFF
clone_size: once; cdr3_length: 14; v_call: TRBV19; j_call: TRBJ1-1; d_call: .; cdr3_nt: TGTGCCAGTAGTATTCGTCGGGGACCCACTGAAGCTTTCTTT; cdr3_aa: CASSIRRGPTEAFF
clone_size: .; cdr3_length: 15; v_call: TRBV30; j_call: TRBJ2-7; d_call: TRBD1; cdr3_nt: TGTGCCTGGAGGGCCCCGGGACAGGGGGTCAACGAGCAGTACTTC; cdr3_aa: CAWRAPGQGVNEQYF
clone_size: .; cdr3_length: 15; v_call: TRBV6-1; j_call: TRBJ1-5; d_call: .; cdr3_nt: TGTGCCAGCAGTGAAGCGGTGCAGGCTAGTCAGCCCCAGCATTTT; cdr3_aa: CASSEAVQASQPQHF
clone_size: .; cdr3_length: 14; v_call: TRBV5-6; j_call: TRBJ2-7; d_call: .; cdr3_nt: TGTGCCAGCAGCTGGGCTGGGACGGGGGACGAGCAGTACTTC; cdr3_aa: CASSWAGTGDEQYF
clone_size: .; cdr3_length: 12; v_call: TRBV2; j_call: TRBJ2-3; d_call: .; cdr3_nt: TGTGCCAGCAGCGAGATCCCAGTCACGCAGTATTTT; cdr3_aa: CASSEIPVTQYF
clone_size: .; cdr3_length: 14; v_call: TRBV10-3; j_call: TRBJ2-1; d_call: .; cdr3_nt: TGTGCCATCACCGAGCCAGGAATGTACAATGAGCAGTTCTTC; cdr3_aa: CAITEPGMYNEQFF
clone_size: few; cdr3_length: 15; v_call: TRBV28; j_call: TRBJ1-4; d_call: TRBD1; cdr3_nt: TGTGCCAGCAGTTTCACGGCAGGGGGTAATGAAAAACTGTTTTTT; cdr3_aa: CASSFTAGGNEKLFF
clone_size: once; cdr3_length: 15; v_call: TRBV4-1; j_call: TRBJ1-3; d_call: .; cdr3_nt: TGCGCCAGCAGCTCGCGGGGGGGGCCAGGAAACACCATATATTTT; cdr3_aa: CASSSRGGPGNTIYF
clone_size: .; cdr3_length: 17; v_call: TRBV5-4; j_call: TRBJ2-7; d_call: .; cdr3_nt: TGTGCCAGCAATAATGGGAACGAGCGGGTGGGTGGTGGCGAGCAGTACTTC; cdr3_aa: CASNNGNERVGGGEQYF
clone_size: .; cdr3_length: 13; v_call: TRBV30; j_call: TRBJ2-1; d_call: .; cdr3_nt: TGTGCCTGGGCGTCGGGACCTCACAATGAGCAGTTCTTC; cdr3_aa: CAWASGPHNEQFF
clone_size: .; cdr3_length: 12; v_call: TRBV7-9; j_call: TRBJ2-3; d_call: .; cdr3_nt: TGTGCCAGCAGCCTAACTGCAGATACGCAGTATTTT; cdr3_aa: CASSLTADTQYF
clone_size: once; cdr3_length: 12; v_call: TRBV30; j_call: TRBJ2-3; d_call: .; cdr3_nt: TGTGCCTGGAGTTACTTTGGGGATACGCAGTATTTT; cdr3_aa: CAWSYFGDTQYF
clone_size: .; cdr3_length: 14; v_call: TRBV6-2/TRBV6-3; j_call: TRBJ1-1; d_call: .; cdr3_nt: TGTGCCAGCAGTCCCCTGGGGGGGGGCACTGAAGCTTTCTTT; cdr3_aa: CASSPLGGGTEAFF
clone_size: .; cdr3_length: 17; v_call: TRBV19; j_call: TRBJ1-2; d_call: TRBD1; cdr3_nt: TGTGCCAGTAGCCTCGACTTCGGGACAGGGGGAAACTATGGCTACACCTTC; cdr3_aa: CASSLDFGTGGNYGYTF
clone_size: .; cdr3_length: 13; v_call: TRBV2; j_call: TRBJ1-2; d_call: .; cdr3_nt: TGTGCCAGCAGTGGGGGCGAGCTCCATGGCTACACCTTC; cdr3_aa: CASSGGELHGYTF
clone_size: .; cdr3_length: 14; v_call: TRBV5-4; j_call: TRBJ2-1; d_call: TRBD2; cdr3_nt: TGTGCCAGCAGCTTAAGCGGGGGCCGGCGAGAGCAGTTCTTC; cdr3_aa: CASSLSGGRREQFF
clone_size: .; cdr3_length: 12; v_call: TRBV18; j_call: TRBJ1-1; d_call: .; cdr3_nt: TGTGCCAGCTCACCAATAGGGACTGAAGCTTTCTTT; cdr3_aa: CASSPIGTEAFF
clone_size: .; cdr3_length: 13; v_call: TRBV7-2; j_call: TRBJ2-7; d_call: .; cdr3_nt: TGTGCCAGCAGCAGCGGACGGGCAGGGGAGCAGTACTTC; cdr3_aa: CASSSGRAGEQYF
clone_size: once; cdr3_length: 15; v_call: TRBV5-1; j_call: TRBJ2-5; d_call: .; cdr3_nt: TGCGCCAGCAATTTAGAGAGGGCGGGAAAAGAGACCCAGTACTTC; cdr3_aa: CASNLERAGKETQYF
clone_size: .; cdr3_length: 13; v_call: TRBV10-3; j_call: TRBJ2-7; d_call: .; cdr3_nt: TGTGCCATCAGTGAGTCGATTATCTACGAGCAGTACTTC; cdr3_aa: CAISESIIYEQYF
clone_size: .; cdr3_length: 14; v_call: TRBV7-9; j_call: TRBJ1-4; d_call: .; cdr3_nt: TGTGCCAGCAACTCTATCAGGGTTGACGAAAAACTGTTTTTT; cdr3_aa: CASNSIRVDEKLFF
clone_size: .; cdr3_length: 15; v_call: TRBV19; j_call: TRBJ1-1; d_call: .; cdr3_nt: TGTGCCAGTAGAGCGCTCCTGGGGGGAAACACTGAAGCTTTCTTT; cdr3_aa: CASRALLGGNTEAFF
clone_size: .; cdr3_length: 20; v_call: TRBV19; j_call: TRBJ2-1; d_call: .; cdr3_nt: TGTGCCAGTAGTATGCTTCGACAGGATGCGGTGGGTAGCGGAAACAATGAGCAGTTCTTC; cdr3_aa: CASSMLRQDAVGSGNNEQFF
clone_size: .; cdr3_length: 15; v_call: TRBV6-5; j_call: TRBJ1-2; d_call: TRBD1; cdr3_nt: TGTGCCAGCAGCCTGAGACAGGGCGGATACTATGGCTACACCTTC; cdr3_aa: CASSLRQGGYYGYTF
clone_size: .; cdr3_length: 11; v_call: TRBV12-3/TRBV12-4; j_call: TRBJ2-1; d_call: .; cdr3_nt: TGTGCCAGCAGTTTATCGCAGTCACTGTTCTTC; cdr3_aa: CASSLSQSLFF